This TCR beta chain stems from a study of T cells in localized non-small cell lung cancer (dated by TCRdb to the early 2020s). Notes on the research overall: The study examined T cell repertoires in 200 to 250 patients with early-stage NSCLC and compared tumors with uninvolved tumor-adjacent lungs. NSCLC patients had a mean age of roughly 66 years, and more than 120 were male and some 98 female. The cohort comprised 200 to 300 treatment-naïve NSCLC patients with resected, localized lung tumors. What the work shows at the level of the full study, not this receptor alone: Uninvolved tumor-adjacent lung showed the highest T cell clonality, higher than tumor, which suggests more focused antigenic responses in the uninvolved tumor-adjacent lung. Because the study design was exploratory, TCR variables were selected using unadjusted p-values without false-discovery rate correction. A median of approximately 55 of the top 100 tumor clones were detected in paired uninvolved adjacent lung, and some 28 of these tumor clones were also found among the top 100 clones of the paired uninvolved adjacent lung. Because multi-region tumor sequencing was not done, intratumor heterogeneity could not be ruled out. Higher T cell density in blood was associated with longer overall survival, whereas higher clonality in adjacent lung was associated with shorter survival.

TCR beta CDR3 regions were sequenced from DNA using the immunoSEQ Assay. In the source study's methods: T cell density was computed as TCR beta template counts normalized to usable DNA estimated by amplifying housekeeping genes. Using the preseqR package, richness was estimated by extrapolating to 120,000 templates for tissue samples and 400,000 templates for PBMC samples. Clonality was taken to be one minus Pielou's evenness. To identify tissue-enriched TCRs, differential abundance testing was run on productive amino-acid clonotypes with a minimum total count of 5 and an alpha of 0.1. The Jaccard Index and the Morisita Overlap Index were used to quantify repertoire overlap between compartments. GLIPH clustered TCR beta CDR3s with public tetramer-defined viral CDR3s; viral motifs required at least three viral sequences plus V-gene enrichment. Not all clones reach the TCRdb copy of this immuneACCESS table, which keeps in-frame sequences only. Checked studies attribute under half of the gap to unresolved V genes and leave the rest unexplained. Clonal size and the V and J genes are those of that table, whereas D and trimming came from the DNA. Recorded for this sample are 3,600 or so clones; about 29% of them occurred a single time. The ten largest clones represent about 8.2% of the sample.

At diagnosis, peripheral blood, uninvolved tumor-adjacent lung and tumor were collected and were preserved as a mix of fresh-frozen and FFPE material. Comment on this clone: Its target antigen remains unknown. It has no much larger one-base neighbor in the sample; base qualities were not kept.

The germline V gene specifies SGHRS as CDR1 and YFSETQ as CDR2. From the cysteine up to the phenylalanine, the CDR3 has a length of 14 residues. The entry retains the CDR3 DNA only, 42 bases that are in frame from base 1. Ends trimmed: V by 4 bases, J by 2 bases; bases unmatched to a gene: 3. The sample here was lung tumor tissue, taken before any cancer treatment. The TCR originated in a male donor aged 60 or older with stage I lung adenocarcinoma. The chain employs TRBV5-1 and TRBJ1-2; TRBD1 fits 9 bases in the junction. The DNA sequence is given as TGCGCCAGCAGCGACGGGACAGGGAACTATGGCTACACCTTC. This codes for CASSDGTGNYGYTF.